This entry describes one TCR beta chain. Germline V gives CDR1 SGHRS, CDR2 YFSETQ. CDR3 length: 13 residues. Here immunoSEQ multiplex PCR was the method, and the copy in TCRdb shows in-frame clones only, minus some. In the table there are tens of thousands of clones, 91% of which are singletons. These data come from a study of Tregs in tolerant kidney transplant recipients. The source of this sequence is a human donor in good health. V and J are TRBV5-1 and TRBJ2-5; a possible D gene is TRBD2 (6 bases). The closer fit of TRBJ2-7 to the DNA end suggests the J call may be wrong. What was sequenced was Tregs from blood. In DNA, the CDR3 is TGCGCCAGCAGGGACGGGAGCTCCTACGAGCAGTACTTC. Amino acid sequence: CASRDGSSYEQYF.